A selection of T cell receptor beta chains follows, all from one sample in a study of blood T cell repertoires in COVID-19. Generated by immunoSEQ multiplex PCR, the TCRdb table keeps only in-frame clones and is missing some. The repertoire has some 77,000 clones, about 86% of them found once; the top ten carry 28%. The specimen was peripheral blood. The source of these receptors is a man between 65 and 85 years old with acute or convalescent COVID-19. Each CDR3 is given with its conserved first and last residue. D genes are given only for firm matches. For some rows the clone size is stated as once, few or many, or as a class when expanded; others skip it.

>TRBV4-1|TRBJ2-2|TRBD1|-
CASSLGTGGATGELFF
TGCGCCAGCAGCCTCGGGACAGGGGGAGCCACCGGGGAGCTGTTTTTT
>TRBV6-1|TRBJ1-2|-|-
CASSEQGSDGYTF
TGTGCCAGCAGTGAACAGGGGAGCGATGGCTACACCTTC
>TRBV11-2|TRBJ2-7|-|few
CASSLGTSIEQYF
TGTGCCAGCAGCTTAGGTACTAGCATCGAGCAGTACTTC
>TRBV6-1|TRBJ2-5|-|-
CASSENTGSGQETQYF
TGTGCCAGCAGTGAAAACACAGGGTCAGGACAAGAGACCCAGTACTTC
>TRBV27|TRBJ2-5|-|-
CASKQGRETQYF
TGTGCCAGCAAACAAGGGAGGGAGACCCAGTACTTC
>TRBV28|TRBJ2-7|TRBD2|many
CASSQIAGGIHEQYF
TGTGCCAGCAGTCAGATAGCGGGAGGGATACACGAGCAGTACTTC
>TRBV27|TRBJ1-6|-|-
CAANNRVNSPLHF
TGTGCCGCTAACAACAGGGTAAATTCACCCCTCCACTTT
>TRBV7-7|TRBJ2-7|TRBD1|-
CASSLGQGNYEQYF
TGTGCCAGCAGCTTGGGACAGGGGAATTACGAGCAGTACTTC
>TRBV5-1|TRBJ1-2|TRBD1|-
CASSKGTGRADSGYTF
TGCGCCAGCAGCAAAGGGACAGGTAGGGCTGACAGTGGCTACACCTTC
>TRBV10-3|TRBJ2-5|-|once
CAISGAGRQETQYF
TGTGCCATCAGTGGTGCGGGGAGGCAAGAGACCCAGTACTTC
>TRBV10-1|TRBJ1-6|-|few
CASSSKGGANTFNSPLHF
TGCGCCAGCAGTTCAAAGGGGGGGGCGAATACCTTTAATTCACCCCTCCACTTT
>TRBV6-5|TRBJ2-7|-|-
CASSYRDLTAYEQYF
TGTGCCAGCAGTTATCGGGACTTGACCGCCTACGAGCAGTACTTC
>TRBV13|TRBJ2-1|TRBD2|-
CASSPPGGGANEQFF
TGTGCCAGCAGCCCGCCCGGGGGGGGAGCCAATGAGCAGTTCTTC
>TRBV19|TRBJ2-1|TRBD2|-
CASSTTRWAGTSGNNEQFF
TGTGCCAGTAGTACTACACGATGGGCCGGGACTAGCGGGAACAATGAGCAGTTCTTC
>TRBV5-1|TRBJ1-4|-|-
CASSFGTSAEYEKLFF
TGCGCCAGCAGCTTTGGGACAAGTGCTGAATATGAAAAACTGTTTTTT
>TRBV9|TRBJ2-3|-|-
CASTRDSSNTDTQYF
TGTGCCAGCACCAGGGACTCCTCCAACACAGATACGCAGTATTTT
>TRBV11-2|TRBJ2-2|-|-
CASSHSWGELFF
TGTGCCAGCAGCCATAGCTGGGGGGAGCTGTTTTTT
>TRBV6-4|TRBJ2-3|-|-
CASSDSMDSGTDTQYF
TGTGCCAGCAGTGACTCGATGGACTCGGGCACAGATACGCAGTATTTT
>TRBV19|TRBJ1-1|TRBD1|-
CASSMNRGRNTEAFF
TGTGCCAGTAGTATGAACAGGGGGAGGAACACTGAAGCTTTCTTT
>TRBV6-2/TRBV6-3|TRBJ2-1|TRBD2|-
CASSNGLAGPYNEQFF
TGTGCCAGCAGTAACGGACTAGCGGGGCCCTACAATGAGCAGTTCTTC
>TRBV6-5|TRBJ1-2|TRBD1|-
CASSYRRTGVYGYTF
TGTGCCAGCAGTTACAGGAGGACAGGAGTCTATGGCTACACCTTC
>TRBV6-5|TRBJ1-6|-|once
CASSLQGNDNSPLHF
TGTGCCAGCAGCCTGCAGGGTAATGATAATTCACCCCTCCACTTT
>TRBV6-5|TRBJ1-5|TRBD1|once
CASIEIGTGTQPQHF
TGTGCCAGCATCGAAATCGGGACAGGGACTCAGCCCCAGCATTTT
>TRBV6-5|TRBJ1-2|TRBD1|-
CASSSPGQGNYGYTF
TGTGCCAGCAGTTCCCCGGGACAGGGGAACTATGGCTACACCTTC
>TRBV28|TRBJ2-3|-|-
CASSPGDSTDTQYF
TGTGCCAGCAGTCCGGGGGACAGCACAGATACGCAGTATTTT
>TRBV5-4|TRBJ2-1|TRBD1|-
CATRQGTYNEQFF
TGTGCCACAAGACAGGGGACCTACAATGAGCAGTTCTTC
>TRBV6-1|TRBJ1-1|TRBD1|once
CASSEQGVSTEAFF
TGTGCCAGCAGTGAACAGGGGGTTAGCACTGAAGCTTTCTTT
>TRBV19|TRBJ1-6|-|-
CASRFRDDSPLHF
TGTGCCAGTAGATTCAGGGATGATTCACCCCTCCACTTT
>TRBV9|TRBJ2-7|-|-
CASSVGEGPYEQYF
TGTGCCAGCAGCGTAGGAGAGGGCCCCTACGAGCAGTACTTC
>TRBV6-1|TRBJ1-2|-|-
CASSDGARAHGYTF
TGTGCCAGCAGTGATGGGGCCAGGGCACATGGCTACACCTTC
>TRBV7-3|TRBJ2-3|TRBD1|-
CASSFGQGPDTQYF
TGTGCCAGCAGCTTCGGACAGGGGCCAGATACGCAGTATTTT
>TRBV21-1|TRBJ2-1|-|-
CASSRRFVSGRVMNEQFF
TGTGCCAGCAGCAGACGTTTCGTTAGCGGGAGGGTCATGAATGAGCAGTTCTTC
>TRBV19|TRBJ2-2|TRBD2|-
CASLTSGRANTGELFF
TGTGCCAGTTTGACTAGCGGGAGGGCGAACACCGGGGAGCTGTTTTTT
>TRBV14|TRBJ2-7|TRBD2|-
CASSHVGREDYEQYF
TGTGCCAGCAGCCACGTGGGGCGGGAGGACTACGAGCAGTACTTC
>TRBV19|TRBJ1-1|-|-
CASSSRVNTEAFF
TGTGCCAGTAGTAGCAGGGTGAACACTGAAGCTTTCTTT
>TRBV5-1|TRBJ2-6|-|few
CASSLGGPGANVLTF
TGCGCCAGCAGCTTGGGGGGGCCTGGGGCCAACGTCCTGACTTTC
>TRBV18|TRBJ1-1|-|-
CASSPFRENTEAFF
TGTGCCAGCTCACCATTCAGGGAAAACACTGAAGCTTTCTTT
>TRBV3-1/TRBV3-2|TRBJ2-1|TRBD2|-
CASSHPEGGYNEQFF
TGTGCCAGCAGCCACCCCGAGGGAGGGTACAATGAGCAGTTCTTC
>TRBV29-1|TRBJ1-5|TRBD1|-
CSVGDRDQPQHF
TGCAGCGTGGGAGACAGGGATCAGCCCCAGCATTTT
>TRBV5-1|TRBJ1-4|-|once
CASSLGGVGEKLFF
TGCGCCAGCAGCTTGGGGGGCGTGGGGGAAAAACTGTTTTTT
>TRBV28|TRBJ1-1|-|-
CASSPPKGMSTEAFF
TGTGCCAGCAGTCCCCCGAAGGGGATGAGTACTGAAGCTTTCTTT
>TRBV24-1|TRBJ2-3|-|few
CATSDLGGSTDTQYF
TGTGCCACCAGTGATTTGGGCGGTAGCACAGATACGCAGTATTTT
>TRBV18|TRBJ2-3|-|-
CASSRGQGVTDTQYF
TGTGCCAGCTCACGGGGGCAGGGAGTCACAGATACGCAGTATTTT
>TRBV11-2|TRBJ2-7|-|-
CASSEGHISYEQYF
TGTGCCAGCAGCGAGGGACACATCTCCTACGAGCAGTACTTC
>TRBV5-1|TRBJ2-5|TRBD2|-
CASSLGLDMTQYF
TGCGCCAGCAGCTTAGGACTAGACATGACCCAGTACTTC
>TRBV5-1|TRBJ2-3|TRBD1|-
CASSPGGVDTQYF
TGCGCCAGCAGCCCAGGGGGTGTAGATACGCAGTATTTT
>TRBV3-1/TRBV3-2|TRBJ2-7|-|-
CASSQDRGSYEQYF
TGTGCCAGCAGCCAAGATAGGGGTTCCTACGAGCAGTACTTC
>TRBV7-3|TRBJ2-3|TRBD2|-
CASSSTSGITDTQYF
TGTGCCAGCAGCTCTACTAGCGGGATCACAGATACGCAGTATTTT
>TRBV7-3|TRBJ2-7|-|-
CASSPRDTAEQYF
TGTGCCAGCAGCCCCCGGGACACTGCCGAGCAGTACTTC
>TRBV3-1/TRBV3-2|TRBJ2-1|TRBD2|-
CASSQGRSGDNEQFF
TGTGCCAGCAGCCAAGGGCGCAGCGGGGACAATGAGCAGTTCTTC
>TRBV2|TRBJ2-5|-|-
CASRRGGETQYF
TGTGCCAGCAGGAGGGGGGGAGAGACCCAGTACTTC
>TRBV4-1|TRBJ2-1|TRBD2|-
CASSQEDKVAGGRDEQFF
TGCGCCAGCAGCCAAGAAGATAAGGTAGCGGGAGGGAGGGATGAGCAGTTCTTC
>TRBV19|TRBJ2-7|TRBD1|-
CASSEPGQPYEQYF
TGTGCCAGTAGTGAACCGGGACAGCCCTACGAGCAGTACTTC
>TRBV6-5|TRBJ2-3|-|-
CASTRQERTDTQYF
TGTGCCAGCACTAGACAGGAAAGGACAGATACGCAGTATTTT
>TRBV5-5|TRBJ1-5|-|once
CASSLEGAGGIQPQHF
TGTGCCAGCAGCTTGGAAGGGGCGGGGGGGATTCAGCCCCAGCATTTT
>TRBV6-5|TRBJ1-2|-|-
CASSYSRGGSYGYTF
TGTGCCAGCAGTTACTCCAGGGGTGGTAGCTATGGCTACACCTTC
>TRBV10-3|TRBJ2-3|-|-
CAIRTQGSKDTQYF
TGTGCCATCAGGACCCAGGGGAGCAAGGATACGCAGTATTTT
>TRBV5-1|TRBJ1-1|TRBD1|-
CASSPAGGADTEAFF
TGCGCCAGCAGCCCCGCAGGGGGCGCGGACACTGAAGCTTTCTTT
>TRBV5-1|TRBJ1-1|-|-
CASSLDSSGANTEAFF
TGCGCCAGCAGCTTGGATTCTAGCGGAGCAAACACTGAAGCTTTCTTT
>TRBV7-9|TRBJ2-1|-|few
CASSLARLVEDEQFF
TGTGCCAGCAGCTTAGCGCGACTAGTCGAGGATGAGCAGTTCTTC